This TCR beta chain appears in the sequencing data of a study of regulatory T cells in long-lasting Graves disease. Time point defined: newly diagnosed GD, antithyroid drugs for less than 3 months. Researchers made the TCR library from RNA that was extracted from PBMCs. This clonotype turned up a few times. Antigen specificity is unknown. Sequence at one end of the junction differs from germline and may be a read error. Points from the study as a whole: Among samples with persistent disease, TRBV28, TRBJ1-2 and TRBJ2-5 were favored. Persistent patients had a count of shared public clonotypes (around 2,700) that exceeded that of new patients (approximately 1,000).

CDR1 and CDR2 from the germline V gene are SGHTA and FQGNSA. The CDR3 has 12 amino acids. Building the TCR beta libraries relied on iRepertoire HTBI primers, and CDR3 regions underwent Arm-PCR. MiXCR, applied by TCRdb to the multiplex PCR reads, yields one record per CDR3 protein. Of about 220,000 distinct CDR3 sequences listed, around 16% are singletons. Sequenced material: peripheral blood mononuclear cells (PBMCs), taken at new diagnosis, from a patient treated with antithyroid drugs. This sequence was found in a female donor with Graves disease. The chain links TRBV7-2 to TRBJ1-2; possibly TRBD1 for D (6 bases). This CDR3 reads CASSPNQGSPIF. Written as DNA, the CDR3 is TGTGCCAGCAGCCCTAACCAGGGGTCCCCGATCTTC.